This T cell receptor (beta chain) was sequenced for a study of shared clonotypes between healthy human individuals (dated by TCRdb to 2018 to 2021). About the study as a whole: The cohort comprised two women and a few men aged 18 to 49 years. For each donor, CD4 naive and CD4 memory were each run on three plates, CD8 naive on two plates, and CD8 memory on one plate. To estimate repertoire size and how much clonotypes are shared between individuals, the study performed deep sequencing of blood TCR repertoires from about five healthy adults. To increase sequencing depth and limit assay-specific biases, TCR repertoire library preparation and sequencing were carried out by different laboratories using diverse techniques. Leukapheresis yielded between about 0.85 and 10 billion PBMCs per donor. What the work shows at the level of the full study, not this receptor alone: Based on pairwise subsampling, the degree of clonotype sharing among donors was expected to be affected by sequencing depth. Sampling was limited to blood, and TCR repertoires in tissue likely differ from TCR repertoires in blood. The small number of donors limited the genetic and exposure-history diversity represented. Incomplete sequencing was indicated by rarefaction of sorted-subset datasets, despite the large sequencing depth. Naive subsets generally had larger estimated clonotype richness than memory subsets did. Compared with non-shared clonotypes, the clonotypes found in all four sorted-subset donors had higher generation probabilities. Across a handful of donors, approximately 5% of naive CD4, roughly 3.3% of naive CD8, about 2.3% of memory CD4, and 0.4% of memory CD8 clonotypes were shared.

For this clone: The target of this receptor is not known. Base qualities were left out, and no much larger clone turns up one base away.

The CDR3 has 14 amino acids, counting the end cysteine and phenylalanine. Just the 42-base CDR3 DNA is kept, in frame starting at base 1. CDR1 and CDR2 are drawn from the germline V gene: SQVTM, ANQGSEA. Trimming removed 6 bases from V and 6 bases from J, leaving 21 bases between the germline ends. Using the deep immunoSEQ assay, TCR CDR3 regions were amplified from genomic DNA by multiplex PCR. Extracted genomic DNA from each cell subset was spread evenly across all wells of several immunoSEQ 96-well plates, with each plate serving as a replicate. For sorted subsets, 150 to 250 ng of genomic DNA, equivalent to some 30,000 T cell genomes, went into each replicate PCR. The purified libraries were quantified using a Qubit 3.0 fluorometer, sized with a Bioanalyzer 2100, and then quantified again using the KAPA Library Quantification kit. Every immunoSEQ 96-well plate was sequenced on a dedicated single-read 150-cycle Illumina NextSeq 550 flow cell. As for the original processing: Because only junctional sequences without quality scores were contained in the immunoSEQ output, filtering matching that applied to full-length reads could not be performed. To assign V/J genes and CDR3, sequences were annotated against IMGT germline references using PyIR, a Python wrapper for IgBLAST v1.9. Reads with weak V/J assignments (E-value above 1e-6), missing CDR3, stop codons, out-of-frame junctions, or ambiguous translated residues were removed. V3J clonotypes were defined by identical inferred V gene, J gene, and CDR3 amino acid sequence. The percentage overlap between two repertoires was calculated by dividing the number of shared unique clonotypes by the size of the smaller repertoire. Repertoire richness was assessed with RTK rarefaction, the Chao1 estimator, and Recon v2.1 estimates of unobserved clonotypes. Generation probabilities were computed with OLGA for all TCRbeta clonotypes obtained by the gDNA method from four donors. TCRdb holds this immuneACCESS table with in-frame rearrangements only. Some clones are missing; in checked studies, unresolved V genes explain under half, and the rest has no known cause. D and trimming come from the DNA, and the V and J calls and clone size come from that table. Across this sample there are millions of clones, with approximately 95% seen only once. The ten largest clones capture approximately 0.4% of the sample.

Donors were healthy HIV-negative adults with no recently reported acute infections or vaccinations. Only Caucasian adults living in Nashville, Tennessee, USA were represented among the donors. CD4+ T cells were enriched through magnetic negative selection, after which naive cells were positively selected on CD45RA and the remaining negative fraction served as the memory subset. Blood was obtained by leukapheresis, after which PBMCs were separated by Ficoll-Histopaque density gradient centrifugation and cryopreserved in liquid nitrogen vapor phase. Purity and quantity of every magnetically sorted T cell population were checked by analytical flow cytometry. Genomic DNA was isolated from every sorted fraction and measured by UV absorbance on a Nanodrop 2000c.

Rearrangement joined TRBV29-1 to TRBJ2-7; the D assignment is uncertain and may be TRBD1 or TRBD2, with 5 bases supporting each. Material: naive CD4+ T cells from PBMCs. What the cell subset or site label conveys for this sample: CD45RA+ positively selected. The clonotype was recovered from a man between 18 and 35 years old in good health. Some clones in this sample may be carry-over from other donors' samples. The CDR3 is CSVGQGPAFVEQYF. The DNA sequence is given as TGCAGCGTGGGCCAGGGACCGGCGTTTGTCGAGCAGTACTTC.